The table lists the clone carrying this T cell receptor (beta chain) with many counts. Its matching antigen is unknown. This record comes from a study of T cells in Graves' hyperthyroidism and ophthalmopathy. Study-level results: The authors' 13 V-J model separated ophthalmopathy from stable hyperthyroidism.

Uncontrolled infections, other autoimmune diseases, pregnancy or lactation led to exclusion of patients. Each diagnosis was grounded in clinical symptoms, serum thyroxine and TRAb, thyroid ultrasound, and orbital computed tomography. RNA transcripts served as the template for amplifying TCR beta CDR3 regions. The TCR CDR3 first-round RT-PCR relied on the HTBI primer set. TCRdb re-derived calls from the multiplex PCR reads in MiXCR, one entry per CDR3 protein. The table has roughly 93,000 distinct CDR3 sequences, over 50% seen once. This CDR3 is 16 amino acids long. Trimming stripped 4 bases from V and 2 bases from J, with 15 bases between.

The sequence was collected from a woman aged 40 to 50 with Graves' hyperthyroidism. The chain combines TRBV12-3 or TRBV12-4 with TRBJ1-3; possibly TRBD1 for D (5 bases). Sample: blood. The CDR3 region is CASSYLRTLTGNTIYF. The CDR3, as DNA: TGTGCCAGCAGTTACCTACGGACACTAACTGGAAACACCATATATTTT.